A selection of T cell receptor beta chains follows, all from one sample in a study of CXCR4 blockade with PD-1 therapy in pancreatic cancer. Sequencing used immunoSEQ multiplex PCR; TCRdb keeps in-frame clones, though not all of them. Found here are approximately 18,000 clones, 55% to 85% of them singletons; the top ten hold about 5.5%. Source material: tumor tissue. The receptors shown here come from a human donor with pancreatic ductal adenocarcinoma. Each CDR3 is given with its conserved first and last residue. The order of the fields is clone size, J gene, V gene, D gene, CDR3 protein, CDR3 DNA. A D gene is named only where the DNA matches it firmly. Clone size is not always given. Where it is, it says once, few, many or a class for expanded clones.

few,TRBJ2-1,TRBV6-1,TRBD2,CASSEAGGRVGNEQFF,TGTGCCAGCAGTGAAGCAGGAGGGAGGGTAGGCAATGAGCAGTTCTTC
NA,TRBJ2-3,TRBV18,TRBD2,CASSPSTLALSTDTQYF,TGTGCCAGCTCACCAAGTACACTAGCGCTCAGCACAGATACGCAGTATTTT
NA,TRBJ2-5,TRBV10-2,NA,CASSESGRGQETQYF,TGCGCCAGCAGTGAGTCGGGAAGGGGGCAAGAGACCCAGTACTTC
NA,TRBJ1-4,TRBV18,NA,CASSQGQPNEKLFF,TGTGCCAGCTCGCAAGGACAACCCAATGAAAAACTGTTTTTT
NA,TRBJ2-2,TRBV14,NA,CASSQTGLTSNTGELFF,TGTGCCAGCAGCCAAACCGGACTTACGTCTAACACCGGGGAGCTGTTTTTT
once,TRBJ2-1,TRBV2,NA,CASRGDRYNEQFF,TGTGCCAGCAGGGGAGACCGATACAATGAGCAGTTCTTC
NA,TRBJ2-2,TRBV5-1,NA,CASSHRAEANTGELFF,TGCGCCAGCAGCCATAGGGCAGAAGCGAACACCGGGGAGCTGTTTTTT
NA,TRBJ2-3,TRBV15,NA,CATSRAGQGRTDTQYF,TGTGCCACCAGCAGAGCCGGCCAGGGTCGCACAGATACGCAGTATTTT
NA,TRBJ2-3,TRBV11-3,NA,CASSLGAGEATDTQYF,TGTGCCAGCAGCTTGGGGGCGGGAGAGGCCACAGATACGCAGTATTTT
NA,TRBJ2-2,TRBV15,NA,CATSRDMATGELFF,TGTGCCACCAGCAGAGATATGGCTACCGGGGAGCTGTTTTTT
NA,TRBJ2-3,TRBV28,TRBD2,CASSLTRLAVTDTQYF,TGTGCCAGCAGTTTAACCCGCCTAGCGGTCACAGATACGCAGTATTTT
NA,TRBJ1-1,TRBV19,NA,CASSIGQNTEAFF,TGTGCCAGTAGTATTGGGCAGAACACTGAAGCTTTCTTT
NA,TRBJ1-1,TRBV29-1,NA,CSVESRNTEAFF,TGCAGCGTTGAGTCCAGGAACACTGAAGCTTTCTTT
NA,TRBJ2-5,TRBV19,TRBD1,CASSINRGETQYF,TGTGCCAGTAGTATTAACAGGGGCGAGACCCAGTACTTC
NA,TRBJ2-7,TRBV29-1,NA,CSVEDRGPYEQYF,TGCAGCGTTGAAGATCGGGGGCCCTACGAGCAGTACTTC
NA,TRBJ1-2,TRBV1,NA,CASSGRNYGYTF,TGCGCCAGCAGCGGGCGGAACTATGGCTACACCTTC
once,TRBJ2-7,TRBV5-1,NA,CASSLQGNSYEQYF,TGCGCCAGCAGCCTCCAGGGGAACTCCTACGAGCAGTACTTC
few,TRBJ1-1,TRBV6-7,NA,CASSTPREDTEAFF,TGTGCCAGCAGTACGCCCCGGGAGGACACTGAAGCTTTCTTT
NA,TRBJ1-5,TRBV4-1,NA,CASSPGDSNQPQHF,TGCGCCAGCAGCCCGGGAGACAGCAATCAGCCCCAGCATTTT
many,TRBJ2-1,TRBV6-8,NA,CASSSTKGLAYNEQFF,TGTGCCAGCAGTTCTACTAAGGGACTGGCTTACAATGAGCAGTTCTTC
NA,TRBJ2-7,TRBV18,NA,CASSLHAYEQYF,TGTGCCAGCTCACTCCATGCCTACGAGCAGTACTTC
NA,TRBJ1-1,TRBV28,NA,CASSPPENTEAFF,TGTGCCAGCAGTCCCCCGGAGAACACTGAAGCTTTCTTT
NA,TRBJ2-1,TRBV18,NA,CASSPGTVEQFF,TGTGCCAGCTCACCAGGCACCGTAGAGCAGTTCTTC
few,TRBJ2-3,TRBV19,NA,CASSRLSDTQYF,TGTGCCAGTAGCCGACTGTCAGATACGCAGTATTTT
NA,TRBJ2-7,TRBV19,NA,CASSPNRAYEQYF,TGTGCCAGTAGCCCAAACAGGGCCTACGAGCAGTACTTC
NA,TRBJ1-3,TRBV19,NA,CASRLPGRIGNTIYF,TGTGCCAGTAGGCTTCCGGGACGGATTGGAAACACCATATATTTT
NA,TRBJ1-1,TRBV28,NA,CASSLFGEGAEAFF,TGTGCCAGCAGTTTATTTGGGGAGGGGGCTGAAGCTTTCTTT
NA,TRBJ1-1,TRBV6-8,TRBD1,CASSRDRGAGEAFF,TGTGCCAGCAGTCGGGACAGGGGGGCCGGTGAAGCTTTCTTT
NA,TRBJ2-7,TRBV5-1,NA,CASSLGGGGYEQYF,TGCGCCAGCAGCTTGGGCGGAGGTGGCTACGAGCAGTACTTC
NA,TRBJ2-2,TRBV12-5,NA,CASGLYTGELFF,TGTGCTAGTGGTTTATACACCGGGGAGCTGTTTTTT
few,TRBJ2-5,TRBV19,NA,CATTRQETQYF,TGTGCCACCACGAGGCAAGAGACCCAGTACTTC
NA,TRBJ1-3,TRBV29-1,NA,CSGMGPKDTIYF,TGCAGCGGGATGGGCCCCAAAGACACCATATATTTT
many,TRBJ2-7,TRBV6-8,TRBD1,CASSYGGTGGYEQYF,TGTGCCAGCAGTTACGGGGGGACAGGGGGCTACGAGCAGTACTTC
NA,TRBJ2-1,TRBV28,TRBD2,CASSSSSGRAWHEQFF,TGTGCCAGCAGTTCCTCTAGCGGGAGGGCATGGCATGAGCAGTTCTTC
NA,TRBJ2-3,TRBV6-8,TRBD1,CASSYSGTGTDTQYF,TGTGCCAGCAGTTACTCCGGGACAGGGACAGATACGCAGTATTTT